The next 29 T cell receptor beta chains were all read from a single sample in a study of blood T cell repertoires in COVID-19. Only in-frame clones appear in the TCRdb table, and some are missing; sequencing was by immunoSEQ multiplex PCR. Among 150,000 to 200,000 clones listed, around 80% were seen once. The sample taken for sequencing was peripheral blood. These TCRs come from a woman between 65 and 79 years old with acute or convalescent COVID-19.

The sample holds one count of this clone. The gene calls are TRBV7-9 and TRBJ2-2, with 10 bases lining up with TRBD2. The V gene's germline CDR1 is SEHNR and CDR2 FQNEAQ (reference sequence). With V trimmed by 1 base and J by 4 bases, 9 bases remained unmatched. CDR3 length: 18 amino acids. The CDR3 is CASSLDPWRTSGTGELFF. CDR3 in DNA: TGTGCCAGCAGCTTAGACCCCTGGCGGACTAGCGGCACCGGGGAGCTGTTTTTT. Drawing the rest from reference TRBV7-9 and TRBJ2-2, the complete variable domain is DTGVSQNPRHKITKRGQNVTFRCDPISEHNRLYWYRQTLGQGPEFLTYFQNEAQLEKSRLLSDRFSAERPKGSFSTLEIQRTEQGDSAMYLCASSLDPWRTSGTGELFFGEGSRLTVL.

This clone was counted a single time. The chain has TRBV20-1 and TRBJ2-5; a weak D match, TRBD2 (5 bases). Looked up from germline, CDR1 is DFQATT and CDR2 is SNEGSKA (reference sequence). CDR3 length: 12 residues. With 3 bases removed from V and 5 bases from J, the gap between germline ends came to 10 bases. The CDR3 DNA is TGCAGTGCTAGTAGCGTGGAGGAGACCCAGTACTTC. It yields the protein CSASSVEETQYF.

This rearrangement joins TRBV6-1 to TRBJ1-2; a weak D match, TRBD1 (5 bases). CDR1 is MNHNS, CDR2 SASEGT, per germline. V lost 1 base and J lost 4, with 10 bases in between. CDR3 length: 14 amino acids. CDR3 residues: CASSEDGGFYGYTF. The CDR3 coding sequence is TGTGCCAGCAGTGAAGATGGGGGGTTCTATGGCTACACCTTC.

This sequence joins TRBV6-5 and TRBJ1-5; 7 bases agree with TRBD1. The CDR3 sequence is 15 residues long. Trimming cost V 5 bases and J 7 bases; bases outside gene matches: 11. CDR1 and CDR2 from the germline V gene are MNHEY and SVGAGI. The CDR3: CASSLDRDSSQPQHF. The DNA of the CDR3 is TGTGCCAGCAGTCTTGACAGGGACTCAAGCCAGCCCCAGCATTTT.

Here the CDR3 DNA reads TGTGCCAGTAGTATAGAGGGCGGACAGGGGTTAAGCTCTGAAGCTTTCTTT. Protein product: CASSIEGGQGLSSEAFF. The gene calls are TRBV19 and TRBJ1-1, with 9 bases fitting TRBD1. The CDR3 contains 17 residues. Trimming took 0 bases from V and 6 from J; bases not matched to a gene: 11. The germline CDR1 and CDR2 sequences are LNHDA and SQIVND (reference sequence).

The J gene is TRBJ2-7, the V gene TRBV4-3; 12 nucleotides align to TRBD2. This CDR3 contains 17 residues. Unmatched junction bases numbered 6, after V lost 3 bases and J lost 0 bases. CDR1 LGHNA and CDR2 YSLEER come from the germline V gene. The chain's CDR3 is CASSQGTSGPLSYEQYF. As DNA, the CDR3 is TGCGCCAGCAGCCAGGGGACTAGCGGGCCCCTCTCCTACGAGCAGTACTTC.

This clone was counted a few times. The rearrangement joins TRBV3-1 (or the pseudogene TRBV3-2) to TRBJ1-6; D is undetermined. Germline loops: CDR1 LGHDT, CDR2 YNNKEL (reference sequence). The CDR3 runs to 15 residues. The V end lost 4 bases, the J end lost 6 bases, and 13 bases lay between the germline ends. The CDR3 spells CASSLDTHSNSPLHF. The CDR3 nucleotides read TGTGCCAGCAGCCTCGACACTCATTCTAATTCACCCCTCCACTTT.

This chain joins TRBV20-1 and TRBJ2-1; tentative D call: TRBD1 (5 bases). There are 11 residues in the CDR3. The germline V and J ends were trimmed by 7 bases and 4 bases, with 8 bases remaining between them. CDR1 is DFQATT and CDR2 is SNEGSKA in the germline V gene (reference sequence). The CDR3 region has the DNA TGCAGTGTACAGGAGTACAATGAGCAGTTCTTC. It encodes CSVQEYNEQFF.

The chain recombines TRBV5-1 with TRBJ2-1; D uncertain. The CDR3 covers 14 residues. The V end was cut by 0 bases, the J end by 4 bases, with 8 bases between. The germline CDR1 and CDR2 sequences are SGHRS and YFSETQ. The CDR3, as DNA: TGCGCCAGCAGCTTGGAGACAAGTTACAATGAGCAGTTCTTC. Its translation: CASSLETSYNEQFF.

The chain combines TRBV9 with TRBJ1-1, with 7 bases aligning to TRBD1. The CDR3 consists of 14 residues. CDR1 is SGDLS and CDR2 is YYNGEE in the germline V gene. V shed 3 bases, J shed 3 bases, and the junction held 5 bases outside the gene matches. The CDR3 DNA reads TGTGCCAGCAGCGCAGACAGGGTGGACACTGAAGCTTTCTTT. This gives the protein CASSADRVDTEAFF.

Only a few counts were recorded for this clone. V and J are TRBV4-1 and TRBJ2-3, with 13 bases matching TRBD2. Per germline, CDR1 MGHRA and CDR2 YSYEKL. V was clipped by 3 bases and J by 4 bases; unmatched bases: 1. The CDR3 covers 15 residues. For the CDR3, the DNA is TGCGCCAGCAGCCACACTAGCGGGAGGGCAGATACGCAGTATTTT. Residues: CASSHTSGRADTQYF.

The chain has TRBV6-5 and TRBJ2-6, with unresolved D. Trimming stripped 4 bases from V and 0 bases from J, with 10 bases between. In germline, CDR1 is MNHEY, CDR2 SVGAGI. CDR3 size: 16 residues. For the CDR3, the DNA is TGTGCCAGCAGTTCTCAACTGAGCTCTGGGGCCAACGTCCTGACTTTC. Protein product: CASSSQLSSGANVLTF.

V gene TRBV30 combines with J gene TRBJ2-3; TRBD1 matches at 7 bases. V was pared by 4 bases and J by 2 bases, with 9 bases of the junction left unmatched. This CDR3 comprises 15 residues. CDR1 is GTSNPN, CDR2 SVGIG, per germline (reference sequence). Here the CDR3 reads CAWKKSDRDTDTQYF. The CDR3 nucleotides are TGTGCCTGGAAAAAGAGTGACAGGGACACAGATACGCAGTATTTT.

This clone appeared a single time. Other nucleotide sequences from this sample produce the same CDR3. The V call is TRBV6-1, the J call TRBJ1-1; TRBD1 matches at 9 bases. V trimming: 2 bases; J trimming: 2 bases; junction bases outside the gene matches: 6. The germline gives CDR1 MNHNS, CDR2 SASEGT. This CDR3 has 16 amino acids. The CDR3 DNA is TGTGCCAGCAGTGAAAGGGGGACAGGGCGAAACACTGAAGCTTTCTTT. This sequence encodes CASSERGTGRNTEAFF.

The rearrangement uses TRBV20-1 and TRBJ2-3; D ambiguous. V was pared by 6 bases and J by 5 bases, with 9 bases between. There are 11 residues in the CDR3. Looked up from germline, CDR1 is DFQATT and CDR2 is SNEGSKA (reference sequence). The CDR3 reads CSATTGDTQYF. The CDR3 coding sequence is TGCAGTGCCACGACTGGAGATACGCAGTATTTT.

This clone was observed once. V usage is TRBV4-2 and J usage is TRBJ2-1; TRBD2 matches at 15 bases. This CDR3 spans 20 amino acids. The junction had 9 bases not matched to a gene; V was cut back by 0 bases and J by 3 bases. Germline CDR1 and CDR2: LGHNA and YNFKEQ. The CDR3 region is CASSQEGTSGGPGSYNEQFF. The CDR3 coding sequence is TGTGCCAGCAGCCAAGAAGGGACTAGCGGGGGGCCCGGAAGCTACAATGAGCAGTTCTTC.

This chain joins TRBV6-2 or TRBV6-3 and TRBJ2-1; 9 bases are shared with TRBD2. The trim removed 0 bases at V and 9 bases at J, leaving 9 bases unmatched. Germline loops: CDR1 MNHEY, CDR2 SVGEGT. This CDR3 spans 16 amino acids. For the CDR3, the DNA is TGTGCCAGCAGTTACTCGATCCTAGCGGGAAAGGGTGAGCAGTTCTTC. Its protein product is CASSYSILAGKGEQFF.

The chain recombines TRBV6-2 or TRBV6-3 with TRBJ1-2; no firm D call. V lost 2 bases and J lost 3, with 7 bases in between. Germline V gene sequence: CDR1 MNHEY, CDR2 SVGEGT. CDR3 size: 13 residues. The CDR3 nucleotides read TGTGCCAGCAGTTACCCAGGCGACTATGGCTACACCTTC. This codes for CASSYPGDYGYTF.

This clone has just one count. The rearrangement joins TRBV6-1 to TRBJ1-5; D is unclear. The CDR3 has 16 residues. Trimming shortened V by 4 bases and J by 4 bases, and 17 bases separated the two germline ends. CDR1 MNHNS and CDR2 SASEGT come from the germline V gene. CDR3 protein: CASSVVSGPTNQPQHF. The DNA of the CDR3 is TGTGCCAGCAGTGTGGTTTCAGGTCCTACGAATCAGCCCCAGCATTTT.

This clone was seen only once. The chain recombines TRBV28 with TRBJ1-2; TRBD1 aligns across 12 bases. The CDR3 spans 14 residues. After removal of 6 bases from V and 8 bases from J, the junction contained 7 bases not matched to a gene. The germline V gene encodes CDR1 MDHEN and CDR2 SYDVKM. In DNA, the CDR3 is TGTGCCAGCAGCTCGGGACAGGGGGCGGAGGGCTACACCTTC. This gives the protein CASSSGQGAEGYTF.

The chain employs TRBV18 and TRBJ1-2; 8 bases line up with TRBD1. This CDR3 contains 12 residues. The trim removed 5 bases at V and 6 bases at J, leaving 2 bases unmatched. The germline gives CDR1 KGHSH, CDR2 LQKENI. CDR3 amino acids: CASSAQGDGYTF. CDR3 DNA: TGTGCCAGCTCAGCACAGGGGGATGGCTACACCTTC.

The rearrangement joins TRBV4-1 to TRBJ1-1; 8 bases align to TRBD1. There are 15 residues in the CDR3. The germline V gene has CDR1 MGHRA and CDR2 YSYEKL. V lost 5 bases to trimming and J lost 2 bases; unmatched junction nucleotides: 7. CDR3: CASSTRTGPNTEAFF. The DNA of the CDR3 is TGCGCCAGCAGCACCCGGACAGGGCCCAACACTGAAGCTTTCTTT.

The chain links TRBV24-1 to TRBJ2-6; D not resolved. Trimming took off 7 bases at V and 8 bases at J, with 11 bases between the two ends. The CDR3 covers 13 residues. Germline lookup yields CDR1 KGHDR and CDR2 SFDVKD. The CDR3, as DNA: TGTGCCACCAGCCCGAGTACCTCCAACGTCCTGACTTTC. This sequence encodes CATSPSTSNVLTF.

The chain recombines TRBV11-2 with TRBJ2-3, with 9 bases matching TRBD1. The CDR3 has 16 residues. The germline gives CDR1 SGHAT, CDR2 FQNNGV. With 0 bases clipped from V and 7 bases from J, the junction kept 8 bases outside the gene matches. The CDR3 sequence is CASSLEFGQGQYTQYF. The CDR3, as DNA: TGTGCCAGCAGCTTAGAATTCGGACAGGGGCAGTATACGCAGTATTTT.

The V gene is TRBV5-1, the J gene TRBJ2-5; maybe TRBD2 (6 bases). This CDR3 has 14 residues. Germline V CDR1 and CDR2: SGHRS, YFSETQ. V gave up 5 bases and J gave up 2 bases, with 13 bases separating them. CDR3 DNA sequence: TGCGCCAGCAGTATGACGGGGACTCAAGAGACCCAGTACTTC. It is translated as CASSMTGTQETQYF.

The J gene is TRBJ2-4, the V gene TRBV5-1; tentative D call: TRBD1 (6 bases). V lost 1 base and J 1 base, leaving 12 bases between the germline ends. Per germline, CDR1 SGHRS and CDR2 YFSETQ. The CDR3 covers 16 residues. As DNA, the CDR3 is TGCGCCAGCAGCTTGACAGGGAACATTGCCAAAAACATTCAGTACTTC. Protein sequence: CASSLTGNIAKNIQYF.

In this sample, this clone turned up a few times. The chain couples TRBV24-1 to TRBJ2-3; D ambiguous. Germline V CDR1 and CDR2: KGHDR, SFDVKD. With 1 base removed from V and 5 bases from J, the gap between germline ends came to 3 bases. This CDR3 comprises 12 residues. The CDR3 reads CATSDLLDTQYF. The CDR3 nucleotides read TGTGCCACCAGTGATTTACTAGATACGCAGTATTTT.

This chain connects TRBV21-1 to TRBJ1-4. TRBV21-1 is a listed pseudogene. The CDR3 length is 13 residues. The DNA of the CDR3 is TGTGCCAGACAGCAACGGGGGGTTGAAAAACTGTTTTTT. Its translation is CARQQRGVEKLFF.

In its sample, this clone was seen once. This chain uses TRBV5-1 with TRBJ2-6; no reliable D call. CDR3 length: 14 residues. CDR1 and CDR2 (germline): SGHRS, YFSETQ. Trimming shortened V by 4 bases and J by 1 base, and 6 bases separated the two germline ends. The CDR3: CASSAASGANVLTF. CDR3 sequence (DNA): TGCGCCAGCAGCGCCGCGTCTGGGGCCAACGTCCTGACTTTC. The full variable domain, rest sourced from reference TRBV5-1 and TRBJ2-6, is KAGVTQTPRYLIKTRGQQVTLSCSPISGHRSVSWYQQTPGQGLQFLFEYFSETQRNKGNFPGRFSGRQFSNSRSEMNVSTLELGDSALYLCASSAASGANVLTFGAGSRLTVL.